This T cell receptor (beta chain) emerged from a study of T cell changes during pregnancy in multiple sclerosis. The repertoire was sequenced with immunoSEQ multiplex PCR; TCRdb's copy has only in-frame clones and lacks some. The sample has approximately 60,000 clones, just under 90% seen once. The CDR3 is 15 amino acids. Germline CDR1 and CDR2: SNHLY and FYNNEI. Trimming at V came to 5 bases and at J to 2 bases, leaving 5 bases not matched to a gene. The sequenced sample was peripheral blood from another person, used as feeder cells. The receptor's source is a human donor whose cells served as feeder cells for cultures in a pregnancy study. This chain connects TRBV2 to TRBJ2-5, with 10 bases matching TRBD2. This chain's CDR3 is CASSPTSGIQETQYF. Here the CDR3 DNA reads TGTGCCAGCAGTCCCACTAGCGGGATTCAAGAGACCCAGTACTTC.